A selection of T cell receptor beta chains follows, all from one sample in a study of T cell responses to AZD1222 COVID-19 vaccine. TCRdb's table, derived via immunoSEQ multiplex PCR, lists solely in-frame clones and lacks some. The sample has more than 90,000 clones; 86% are singletons. Sequences were derived from peripheral blood, sampled 28 days after the second AZD1222 dose. The receptors were sampled from an adult who received the AZD1222 COVID-19 vaccine. Each CDR3 is given with its conserved first and last residue. D genes are given only for firm matches. Clone sizes are given selectively: once, few, many, or a class where the clone is expanded.

TRBJ2-1 | TRBV3-1/TRBV3-2 | . | . | TGTGCCAGCAGCCAAGAGTGGGGATGGGTCAATGAGCAGTTCTTC | CASSQEWGWVNEQFF
TRBJ1-5 | TRBV15 | . | . | TGTGCCACCAGCAGAGATAAAGAGGGAGGGTTGAATCAGCCCCAGCATTTT | CATSRDKEGGLNQPQHF
TRBJ1-5 | TRBV7-3 | . | once | TGTGCCAGCAGCTTATTCCCTGATCAGCCCCAGCATTTT | CASSLFPDQPQHF
TRBJ2-7 | TRBV28 | . | . | TGTGCCAGTTCAATGGGGGGCGGGAGCTCCTACGAGCAGTACTTC | CASSMGGGSSYEQYF
TRBJ2-3 | TRBV6-2/TRBV6-3 | TRBD2 | . | TGTGCCAGCAGCCCCGGTGTAGCGGGGGAAGGTGGTACGCAGTATTTT | CASSPGVAGEGGTQYF
TRBJ1-3 | TRBV2 | . | . | TGTGCCAGCTCCGCCACGAACGGAAACACCATATATTTT | CASSATNGNTIYF
TRBJ1-2 | TRBV27 | TRBD1 | . | TGTGCCAGCAGTTTATCCTACAGGGGGCTAGGCTACACCTTC | CASSLSYRGLGYTF
TRBJ2-7 | TRBV5-4 | . | . | TGTGCCAGCAGCTTAGGGGGGACCTACGAGCAGTACTTC | CASSLGGTYEQYF
TRBJ2-2 | TRBV27 | TRBD2 | . | TGTGCCAGCAGGCCTAGCGGGAGTTCCGGGGAGCTGTTTTTT | CASRPSGSSGELFF
TRBJ1-2 | TRBV7-9 | TRBD1 | . | TGTGCCAGCAGCCCCGGGACAGGGGCCTCCTATGGCTACACCTTC | CASSPGTGASYGYTF
TRBJ1-1 | TRBV10-3 | TRBD1 | . | TGTGCCATCACCGGACAGGTGAACACTGAAGCTTTCTTT | CAITGQVNTEAFF
TRBJ1-2 | TRBV19 | . | . | TGTGCCAGTAGTATCATCCTGGAGAACTATGGCTACACCTTC | CASSIILENYGYTF
TRBJ2-2 | TRBV3-1/TRBV3-2 | . | . | TGTGCCAGCAGCCAACCCTTAAGGAACACCGGGGAGCTGTTTTTT | CASSQPLRNTGELFF
TRBJ2-1 | TRBV27 | . | . | TGTGCCAGCAGGGGAATTGAGCAGTTCTTC | CASRGIEQFF
TRBJ1-1 | TRBV5-6 | . | . | TGTGCCAGCAGCTTGGTTCGAGGGGACACTGAAGCTTTCTTT | CASSLVRGDTEAFF
TRBJ1-4 | TRBV19 | TRBD1 | . | TGTGCCAGTAGATTATCCGGGACAGGGATTGAAAAACTGTTTTTT | CASRLSGTGIEKLFF
TRBJ2-1 | TRBV28 | TRBD2 | . | TGTGCCAGCAGTTCCACCGGACTAGCGGATCGAAATGAGCAGTTCTTC | CASSSTGLADRNEQFF
TRBJ2-2 | TRBV7-3 | . | . | TGTGCCAGCAGGGGGGCAAGTAACTGGCCCGGGGAGCTGTTTTTT | CASRGASNWPGELFF
TRBJ1-2 | TRBV19 | . | . | TGTGCCAGTAGTATAACGGATGGTCCCTATGGCTACACCTTC | CASSITDGPYGYTF
TRBJ1-1 | TRBV27 | . | . | TGTGCCAGCAGTTCCCCGCTTGGTGTTGGCTACACTGAAGCTTTCTTT | CASSSPLGVGYTEAFF
TRBJ2-5 | TRBV5-6 | . | . | TGTGCCAGCAGCCGACAAGAGACCCAGTACTTC | CASSRQETQYF
TRBJ1-2 | TRBV2 | TRBD1 | once | TGTGCCAGCAGCTCGGACAGGGTTTTGGATGGCTACACCTTC | CASSSDRVLDGYTF